Below, 13 T cell receptor beta chains from the same sample are listed, as sequenced in a study of blood T cell repertoires in COVID-19. The table came from immunoSEQ multiplex PCR; TCRdb's copy has only in-frame clones and leaves some out. The sample shows 220,000 or so clones, 70% to 90% of them seen only once. The material sequenced was PBMCs or T cells enriched from blood (not recorded which). Source of these receptors: a woman aged 45 to 65 with acute COVID-19.

The rearrangement joins TRBV11-2 to TRBJ2-1, with 8 bases fitting TRBD2. The CDR3 loop spans 19 amino acids. Germline CDR1 reads SGHAT; CDR2 reads FQNNGV. V gave up 3 bases and J gave up 0 bases; unmatched junction bases: 13. The CDR3 region is CASSLKPTGTRSSYNEQFF. The CDR3 coding sequence is TGTGCCAGCAGCTTGAAACCTACCGGGACTAGGAGCTCCTACAATGAGCAGTTCTTC.

This chain connects TRBV5-4 to TRBJ1-6; tentatively, D is TRBD1 (6 bases). The germline V gene encodes CDR1 SGHNT and CDR2 YYREEE (reference sequence). This CDR3 comprises 16 residues. Trimming stripped 4 bases from V and 4 bases from J, with 15 bases between. CDR3: CASSMTGTTYNSPLHF. The CDR3 DNA sequence: TGTGCCAGCAGCATGACCGGGACAACATATAATTCACCCCTCCACTTT.

The sample holds a few counts of this clone. This CDR3 is also generated by other DNA sequences in the sample. The chain joins TRBV6-5 to TRBJ1-2; TRBD1 might be the D (5 bases). Germline CDR1 reads MNHEY; CDR2 reads SVGAGI. The germline V and J ends were trimmed by 6 bases and 0 bases, with 8 bases remaining between them. The CDR3 is 13 residues long. CDR3 loop: CASSQTANYGYTF. The CDR3 nucleotides read TGTGCCAGCAGCCAGACAGCTAACTATGGCTACACCTTC.

On this clone: Other DNA sequences in this sample translate to the same CDR3. V is TRBV5-6 and J is TRBJ2-3, with a weak D call TRBD2 (5 bases). V lost 7 bases to trimming and J lost 1 base, with 7 bases between them. Germline loops: CDR1 SGHDT, CDR2 YYEEEE. The CDR3 consists of 12 residues. The CDR3 is CASSRGTDTQYF. Here the CDR3 DNA reads TGTGCCAGCTCGAGGGGCACAGATACGCAGTATTTT.

The gene calls are TRBV28 and TRBJ2-7, with TRBD1 as a possible D gene (6 bases). The CDR3 contains 15 residues. Germline V gene lookup returns CDR1 MDHEN and CDR2 SYDVKM. Trimming pared 5 bases from V and 4 bases from J, leaving 18 bases between. CDR3 region: CASSSAAGGLYEQYF. Written as DNA, the CDR3 is TGTGCCAGCAGTAGCGCCGCTGGGGGCTTATACGAGCAGTACTTC.

The chain carries TRBV28 and TRBJ1-6, with 9 nucleotides matching TRBD1. The germline CDR1 and CDR2 sequences are MDHEN and SYDVKM. V was clipped by 5 bases and J by 5 bases; unmatched bases: 4. The CDR3 has 15 residues. The CDR3 DNA is TGTGCCAGCAGTCCGGGGACAGGGAATAATTCACCCCTCCACTTT. Its protein is CASSPGTGNNSPLHF.

DNA of the CDR3: TGTGCCAGCAGTTATACAGGGGTGGGTGAAAAACTGTTTTTT. Translated: CASSYTGVGEKLFF. The rearrangement joins TRBV6-9 to TRBJ1-4, with 7 positions matching TRBD1. The CDR3 is made up of 14 amino acids. Germline lookup yields CDR1 MNHGY and CDR2 SVAAGI. J was trimmed by 7 bases and V by 2 bases; bases with no gene match: 4.

This rearrangement joins TRBV27 to TRBJ2-1; 9 bases are a match to TRBD2. Trimming at V came to 5 bases and at J to 6 bases, leaving 11 bases not matched to a gene. This CDR3 is built from 16 residues. Germline assignment: CDR1 MNHEY and CDR2 SMNVEV (reference sequence). The CDR3 here is CASSRQPGLAPNEQFF. DNA of the CDR3: TGTGCCAGCAGTCGTCAACCGGGACTAGCTCCCAATGAGCAGTTCTTC.

CDR3 sequence reads: CAWWTSPVYGYTF. The DNA for the CDR3 is TGTGCCTGGTGGACAAGTCCCGTCTATGGCTACACCTTC. The chain is built from TRBV30 and TRBJ1-2; tentatively, D is TRBD1 (5 bases). With 5 bases removed from V and 4 bases from J, the gap between germline ends came to 14 bases. The CDR3 runs 13 residues. Per germline, CDR1 GTSNPN and CDR2 SVGIG (reference sequence).

The rearrangement uses TRBV27 and TRBJ1-2; D is perhaps TRBD1 (5 bases). In germline, CDR1 is MNHEY, CDR2 SMNVEV (reference sequence). The CDR3 runs to 16 residues. V shed 5 bases and J shed 3 bases, with 19 bases lying between them. In DNA, the CDR3 is TGTGCCAGCAGTCCGGTCAGGGTAAATTTCCACTATGGCTACACCTTC. Its protein product is CASSPVRVNFHYGYTF.

The V and J genes are TRBV19 and TRBJ2-1; possibly TRBD2 for D (6 bases). Trimming left V 0 bases short and J 4 bases short, with 16 bases between. The CDR3 extends over 17 amino acids. Germline V gene sequence: CDR1 LNHDA, CDR2 SQIVND (reference sequence). As DNA, the CDR3 is TGTGCCAGTAGTATAGATTTGAGGGAGGCTTATTACAATGAGCAGTTCTTC. The encoded protein is CASSIDLREAYYNEQFF.

The chain employs TRBV18 and TRBJ1-5, with 9 bases identical to TRBD1. The germline V gene has CDR1 KGHSH and CDR2 LQKENI. CDR3 size: 14 residues. Unmatched junction bases numbered 5, after V lost 3 bases and J lost 8 bases. The CDR3 coding sequence is TGTGCCAGCTCACCGGGACAGGGAGGGGAGCCCCAGCATTTT. It is translated as CASSPGQGGEPQHF.

This clone was detected only once. The chain has TRBV5-1 and TRBJ2-2; TRBD2 agrees at 7 bases. The trim removed 4 bases at V and 3 bases at J, leaving 9 bases unmatched. This CDR3 is built from 16 residues. Germline assignment: CDR1 SGHRS and CDR2 YFSETQ. CDR3 in DNA: TGCGCCAGCAGCCCGGACGGTCTAGCGGACACCGGGGAGCTGTTTTTT. Translated, it gives CASSPDGLADTGELFF.